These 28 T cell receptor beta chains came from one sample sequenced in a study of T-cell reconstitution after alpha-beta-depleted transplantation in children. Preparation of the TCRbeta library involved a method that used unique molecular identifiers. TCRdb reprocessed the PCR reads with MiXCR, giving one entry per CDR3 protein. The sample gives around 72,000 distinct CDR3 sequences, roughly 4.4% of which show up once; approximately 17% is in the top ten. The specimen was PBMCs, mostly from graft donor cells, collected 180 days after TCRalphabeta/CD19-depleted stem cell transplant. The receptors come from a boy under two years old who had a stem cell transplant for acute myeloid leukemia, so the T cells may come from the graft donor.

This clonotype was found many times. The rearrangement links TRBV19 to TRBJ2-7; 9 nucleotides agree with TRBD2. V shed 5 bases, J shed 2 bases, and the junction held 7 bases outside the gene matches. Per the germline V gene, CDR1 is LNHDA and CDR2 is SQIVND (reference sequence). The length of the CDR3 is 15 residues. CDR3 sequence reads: CASSLLAGVTYEQYF. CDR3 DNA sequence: TGTGCCAGTAGTCTATTAGCGGGGGTTACCTACGAGCAGTACTTC.

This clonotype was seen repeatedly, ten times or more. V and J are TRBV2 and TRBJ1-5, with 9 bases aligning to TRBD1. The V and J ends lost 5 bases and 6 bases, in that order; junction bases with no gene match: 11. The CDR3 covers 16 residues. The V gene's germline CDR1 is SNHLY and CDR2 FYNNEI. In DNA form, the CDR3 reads TGTGCCAGCAGTCTCTGGACAGGGGATAGTAGTCAGCCCCAGCATTTT. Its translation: CASSLWTGDSSQPQHF.

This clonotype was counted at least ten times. The CDR3 bases are TGTGCCATCAGCGCCCCGGGGACAGGGAACTACGAGCAGTACTTC. Amino acid sequence: CAISAPGTGNYEQYF. V and J are TRBV10-3 and TRBJ2-7; 9 bases agree with TRBD1. The CDR3 is made up of 15 amino acids. V shed 6 bases and J 3 bases; nucleotides not matched to a gene: 9. Per the germline V gene, CDR1 is ENHRY and CDR2 is SYGVKD.

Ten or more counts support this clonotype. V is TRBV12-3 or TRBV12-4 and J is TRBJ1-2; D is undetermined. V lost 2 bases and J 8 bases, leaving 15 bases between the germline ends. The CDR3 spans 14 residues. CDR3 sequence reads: CASSLYVDSKGYTF. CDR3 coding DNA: TGTGCCAGCAGTTTATATGTAGATTCTAAAGGCTACACCTTC.

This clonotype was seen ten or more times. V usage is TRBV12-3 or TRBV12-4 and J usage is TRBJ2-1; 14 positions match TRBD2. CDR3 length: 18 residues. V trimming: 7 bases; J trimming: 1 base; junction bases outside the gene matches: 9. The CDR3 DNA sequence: TGTGCCAGCATCCTGACTAGCGGGGGGGCTACTTCCTACAATGAGCAGTTCTTC. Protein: CASILTSGGATSYNEQFF.

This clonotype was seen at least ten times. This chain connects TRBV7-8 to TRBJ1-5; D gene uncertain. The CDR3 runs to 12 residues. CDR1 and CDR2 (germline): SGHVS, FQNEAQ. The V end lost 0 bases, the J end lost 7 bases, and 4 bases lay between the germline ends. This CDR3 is CASSLARQPQHF. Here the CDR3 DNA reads TGTGCCAGCAGCTTAGCGCGGCAGCCCCAGCATTTT. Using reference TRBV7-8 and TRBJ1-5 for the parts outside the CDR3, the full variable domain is GAGVSQSPRYKVAKRGQDVALRCDPISGHVSLFWYQQALGQGPEFLTYFQNEAQLDKSGLPSDRFFAERPEGSVSTLKIQRTQQEDSAVYLCASSLARQPQHFGDGTRLSIL.

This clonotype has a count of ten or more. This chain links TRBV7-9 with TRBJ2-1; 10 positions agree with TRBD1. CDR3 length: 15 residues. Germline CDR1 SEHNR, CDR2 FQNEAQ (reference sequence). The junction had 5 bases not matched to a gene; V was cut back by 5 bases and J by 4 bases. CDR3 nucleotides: TGTGCCAGCAGCCCCGGGACAGGGGCTTACAATGAGCAGTTCTTC. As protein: CASSPGTGAYNEQFF.

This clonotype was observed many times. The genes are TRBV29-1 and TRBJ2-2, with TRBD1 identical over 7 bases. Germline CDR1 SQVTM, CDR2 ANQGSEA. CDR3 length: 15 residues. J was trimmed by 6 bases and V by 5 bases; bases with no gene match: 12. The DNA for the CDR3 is TGCAGCGTTATGGACAGGACGAATGGCGCCGGGGAGCTGTTTTTT. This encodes CSVMDRTNGAGELFF.

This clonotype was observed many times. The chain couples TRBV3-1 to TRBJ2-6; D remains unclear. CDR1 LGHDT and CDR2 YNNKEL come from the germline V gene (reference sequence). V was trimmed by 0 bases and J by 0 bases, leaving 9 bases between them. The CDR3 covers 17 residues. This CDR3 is CASSQEIPGSGANVLTF. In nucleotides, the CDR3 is TGTGCCAGCAGCCAAGAGATCCCGGGCTCTGGGGCCAACGTCCTGACTTTC.

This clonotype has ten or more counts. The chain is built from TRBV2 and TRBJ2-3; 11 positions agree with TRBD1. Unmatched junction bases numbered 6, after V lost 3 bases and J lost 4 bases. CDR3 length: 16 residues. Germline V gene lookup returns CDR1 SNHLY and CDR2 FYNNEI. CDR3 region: CASSDSRTGGADTQYF. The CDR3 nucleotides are TGTGCCAGCAGTGACTCCCGGACAGGGGGCGCAGATACGCAGTATTTT.

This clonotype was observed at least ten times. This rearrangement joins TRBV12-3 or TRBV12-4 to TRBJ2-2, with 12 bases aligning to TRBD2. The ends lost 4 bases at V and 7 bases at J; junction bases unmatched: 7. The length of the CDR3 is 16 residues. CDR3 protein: CASSSTSGGPYGELFF. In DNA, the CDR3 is TGTGCCAGCAGTTCTACTAGCGGGGGGCCTTACGGGGAGCTGTTTTTT.

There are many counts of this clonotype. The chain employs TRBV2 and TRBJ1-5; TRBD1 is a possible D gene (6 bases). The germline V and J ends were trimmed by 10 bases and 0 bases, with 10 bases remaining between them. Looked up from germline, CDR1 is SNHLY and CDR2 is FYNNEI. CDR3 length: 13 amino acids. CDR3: CATGDHSNQPQHF. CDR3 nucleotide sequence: TGTGCCACAGGGGACCATAGCAATCAGCCCCAGCATTTT.

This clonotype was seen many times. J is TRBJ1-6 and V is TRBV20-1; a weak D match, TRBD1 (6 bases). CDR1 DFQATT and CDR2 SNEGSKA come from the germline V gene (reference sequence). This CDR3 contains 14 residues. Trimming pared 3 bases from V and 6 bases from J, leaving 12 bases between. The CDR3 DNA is TGCAGTGCTAGGCCAGGGGTTCTTAATTCACCCCTCCACTTT. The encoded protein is CSARPGVLNSPLHF.

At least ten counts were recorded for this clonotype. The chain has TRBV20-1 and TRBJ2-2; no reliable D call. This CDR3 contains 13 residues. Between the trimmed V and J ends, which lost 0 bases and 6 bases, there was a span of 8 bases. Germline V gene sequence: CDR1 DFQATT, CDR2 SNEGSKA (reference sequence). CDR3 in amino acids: CSARDRTPGELFF. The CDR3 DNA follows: TGCAGTGCTAGAGATCGGACCCCCGGGGAGCTGTTTTTT.

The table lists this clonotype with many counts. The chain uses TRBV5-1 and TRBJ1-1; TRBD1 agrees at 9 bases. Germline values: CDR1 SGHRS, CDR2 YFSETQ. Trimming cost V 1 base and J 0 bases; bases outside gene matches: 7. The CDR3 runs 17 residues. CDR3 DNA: TGCGCCAGCAGCTTGATCCCACAGGGGGCGATGAACACTGAAGCTTTCTTT. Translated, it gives CASSLIPQGAMNTEAFF. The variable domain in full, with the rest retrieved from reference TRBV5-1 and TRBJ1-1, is KAGVTQTPRYLIKTRGQQVTLSCSPISGHRSVSWYQQTPGQGLQFLFEYFSETQRNKGNFPGRFSGRQFSNSRSEMNVSTLELGDSALYLCASSLIPQGAMNTEAFFGQGTRLTVV.

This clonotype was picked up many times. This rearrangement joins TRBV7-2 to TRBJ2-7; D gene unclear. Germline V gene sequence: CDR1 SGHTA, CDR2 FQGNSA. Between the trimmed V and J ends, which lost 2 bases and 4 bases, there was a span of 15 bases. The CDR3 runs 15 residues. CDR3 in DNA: TGTGCCAGCAGCTTACTCCTCGGGTCCCTGTACGAGCAGTACTTC. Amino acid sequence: CASSLLLGSLYEQYF.

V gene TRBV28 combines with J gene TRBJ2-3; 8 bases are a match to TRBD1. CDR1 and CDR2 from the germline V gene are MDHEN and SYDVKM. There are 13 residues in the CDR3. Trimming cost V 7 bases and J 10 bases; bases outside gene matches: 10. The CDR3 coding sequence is TGTGCCAGCACCCACCAGGGGGCAGGGGCGCAGTATTTT. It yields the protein CASTHQGAGAQYF. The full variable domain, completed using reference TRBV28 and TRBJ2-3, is DVKVTQSSRYLVKRTGEKVFLECVQDMDHENMFWYRQDPGLGLRLIYFSYDVKMKEKGDIPEGYSVSREKKERFSLILESASTNQTSMYLCASTHQGAGAQYFGPGTRLTVL.

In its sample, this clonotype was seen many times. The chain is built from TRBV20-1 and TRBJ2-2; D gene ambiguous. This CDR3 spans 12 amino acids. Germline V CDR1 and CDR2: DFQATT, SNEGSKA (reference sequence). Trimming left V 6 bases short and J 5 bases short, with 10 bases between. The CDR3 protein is CSAPVVTGELFF. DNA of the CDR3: TGCAGTGCACCAGTAGTAACCGGGGAGCTGTTTTTT.

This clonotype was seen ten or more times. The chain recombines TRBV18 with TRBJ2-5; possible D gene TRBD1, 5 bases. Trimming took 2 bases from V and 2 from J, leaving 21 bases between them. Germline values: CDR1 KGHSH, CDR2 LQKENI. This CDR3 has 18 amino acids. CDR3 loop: CASSPTNMTAAKQETQYF. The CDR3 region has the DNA TGTGCCAGCTCACCAACCAACATGACAGCCGCTAAACAAGAGACCCAGTACTTC.

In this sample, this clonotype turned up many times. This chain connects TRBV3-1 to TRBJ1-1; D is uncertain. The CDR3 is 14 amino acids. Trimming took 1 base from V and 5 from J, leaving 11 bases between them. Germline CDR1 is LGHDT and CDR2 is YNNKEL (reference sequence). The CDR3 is CASSQGFPGTEAFF. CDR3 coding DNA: TGTGCCAGCAGCCAAGGTTTTCCTGGAACTGAAGCTTTCTTT.

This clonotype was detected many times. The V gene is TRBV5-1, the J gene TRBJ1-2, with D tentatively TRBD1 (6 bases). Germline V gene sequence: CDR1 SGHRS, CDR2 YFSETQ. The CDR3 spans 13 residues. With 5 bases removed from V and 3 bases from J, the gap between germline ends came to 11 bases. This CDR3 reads CASRPDRHYGYTF. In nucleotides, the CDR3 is TGCGCCAGCAGGCCGGACAGACACTATGGCTACACCTTC.

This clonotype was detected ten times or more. This CDR3 is CAISDPGQGETQYF. CDR3 sequence (DNA): TGTGCCATCAGTGATCCGGGACAGGGTGAGACCCAGTACTTC. V usage is TRBV10-3 and J usage is TRBJ2-5, with 9 positions matching TRBD1. CDR1 and CDR2 from the germline V gene are ENHRY and SYGVKD. There are 14 residues in the CDR3. Trimming took 3 bases from V and 5 from J; bases not matched to a gene: 4.

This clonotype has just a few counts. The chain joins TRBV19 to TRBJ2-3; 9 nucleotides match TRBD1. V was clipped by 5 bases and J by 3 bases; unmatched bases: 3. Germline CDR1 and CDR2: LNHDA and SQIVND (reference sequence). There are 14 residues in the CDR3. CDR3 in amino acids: CASSGQGRTDTQYF. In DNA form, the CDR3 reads TGTGCCAGTAGTGGACAGGGGAGAACAGATACGCAGTATTTT.

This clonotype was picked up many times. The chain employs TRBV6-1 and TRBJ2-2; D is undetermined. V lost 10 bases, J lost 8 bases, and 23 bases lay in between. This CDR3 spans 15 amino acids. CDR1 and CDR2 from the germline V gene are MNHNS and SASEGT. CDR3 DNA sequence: TGTGCCACTTCTTTTGCGACACTCAACCCGGGGGAGCTGTTTTTT. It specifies CATSFATLNPGELFF.

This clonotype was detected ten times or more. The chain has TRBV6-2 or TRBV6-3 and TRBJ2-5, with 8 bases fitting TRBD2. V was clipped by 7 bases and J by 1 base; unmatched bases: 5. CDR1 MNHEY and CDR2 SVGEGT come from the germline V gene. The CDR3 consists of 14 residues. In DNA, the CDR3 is TGTGCCAGCACCCATAGCGGGATCCAAGAGACCCAGTACTTC. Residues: CASTHSGIQETQYF.

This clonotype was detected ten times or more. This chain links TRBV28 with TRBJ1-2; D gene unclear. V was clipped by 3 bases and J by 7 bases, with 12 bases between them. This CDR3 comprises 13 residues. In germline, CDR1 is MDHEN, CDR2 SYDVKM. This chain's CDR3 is CASSFTAAAGYTF. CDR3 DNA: TGTGCCAGCAGTTTCACGGCGGCCGCTGGCTACACCTTC.

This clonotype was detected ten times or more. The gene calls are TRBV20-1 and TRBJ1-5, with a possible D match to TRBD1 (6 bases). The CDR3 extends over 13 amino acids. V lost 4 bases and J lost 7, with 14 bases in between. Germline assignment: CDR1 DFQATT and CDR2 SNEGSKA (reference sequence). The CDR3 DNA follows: TGCAGTGCTACCCAGGGGTCGCGGCAGCCCCAGCATTTT. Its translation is CSATQGSRQPQHF.

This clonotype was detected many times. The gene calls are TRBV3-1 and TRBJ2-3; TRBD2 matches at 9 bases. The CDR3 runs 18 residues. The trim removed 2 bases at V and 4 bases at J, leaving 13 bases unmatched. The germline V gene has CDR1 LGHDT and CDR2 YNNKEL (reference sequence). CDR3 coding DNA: TGTGCCAGCAGCCAAAAGATCCTGGCGGGGGGGCCGGCAGATACGCAGTATTTT. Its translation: CASSQKILAGGPADTQYF.